The sample holds one count of the clone carrying this T cell receptor beta chain. The antigen remains unidentified. The data were produced by immunoSEQ multiplex PCR, yet TCRdb's version contains in-frame clones alone and is incomplete. Among around 43,000 clones, approximately 91% were seen once, and the ten largest hold 4.5%. Patients' lesions had not changed for the previous 6 months. Trimming took 3 bases from V and 4 from J, leaving 9 bases between them. Per the germline V gene, CDR1 is SGHAT and CDR2 is FQDESV (reference sequence). The CDR3 spans 13 residues. The data stem from a study of resident and recirculating memory T cells in vitiligo. Study summary: Genomic DNA was extracted from whole homogenized samples, with no cell sorting.

Overall study results and limits: Clonality differed among vitiligo lesions, with no unique dominant clone. Non-conserved TCRs across sites and patients suggested distinct clones per lesion.

The chain combines TRBV11-1 with TRBJ2-5, with D perhaps matching TRBD2 (6 bases). Sequencing used blood. This receptor was identified in a male donor with vitiligo. CDR3 residues: CASSFPGGETQYF. DNA for the CDR3: TGTGCCAGCAGCTTCCCCGGGGGAGAGACCCAGTACTTC.